The clone carrying this T cell receptor beta chain was detected ten times or more. Time point of the sample: persistent/refractory GD, antithyroid drugs over 5 years with positive TRAb. The TCR library used RNA extracted from PBMCs. iRepertoire HTBI primers and Arm-PCR of CDR3 regions built TCR beta libraries. TCRdb reprocessed the multiplex PCR reads via MiXCR and lists one record per CDR3 protein. The table includes about 470,000 distinct CDR3 sequences, about 22% detected once. This specimen belongs to a study of regulatory T cells in long-lasting Graves disease. About the study: Persistence in Graves' disease denoted antithyroid drug use beyond 5 years alongside positive TSH receptor antibodies.

Germline loops: CDR1 SNHLY, CDR2 FYNNEI. The ends were cut back, 5 bases at V and 3 bases at J, with 8 bases in the middle. The CDR3 is 13 amino acids. The TCR comes from a female donor with Graves disease. The material sequenced was peripheral blood mononuclear cells (PBMCs), taken when the disease was refractory, from a patient treated with antithyroid drugs. The gene calls are TRBV2 and TRBJ1-5; D is uncertain. The CDR3 nucleotides read TGTGCCAGCAGTCTCGGGAACAATCAGCCCCAGCATTTT. Translation gives CASSLGNNQPQHF.